The clone carrying this T cell receptor (beta chain) occurred a few times. Its antigen is unknown. This sample stems from a study of CD8 T cells in ankylosing spondylitis. J lost 3 bases, V lost 4 bases, and 7 bases had no gene match. This CDR3 has 18 residues. CDR1 is LGHNA and CDR2 is YNFKEQ in the germline V gene. Study-level results: Matched ankylosing spondylitis synovial fluid reportedly contained a significantly enriched population of disease-linked clones.

TCRdb fed the 5' RACE reads into MiXCR, producing one record per CDR3 protein. In the table there are about 220,000 distinct CDR3 sequences, roughly a tenth of which are singletons. The chain combines TRBV4-2 with TRBJ2-2, with 14 bases identical to TRBD2. The receptor was derived from a male donor with ankylosing spondylitis or in good health (not recorded which). Sequenced: blood, either unsorted or a sorted T cell fraction (not recorded which). The CDR3 spells CASSPSTGLAGDTGELFF. As DNA, the CDR3 is TGTGCCAGCAGCCCCTCGACGGGACTAGCGGGGGACACCGGGGAGCTGTTTTTT.